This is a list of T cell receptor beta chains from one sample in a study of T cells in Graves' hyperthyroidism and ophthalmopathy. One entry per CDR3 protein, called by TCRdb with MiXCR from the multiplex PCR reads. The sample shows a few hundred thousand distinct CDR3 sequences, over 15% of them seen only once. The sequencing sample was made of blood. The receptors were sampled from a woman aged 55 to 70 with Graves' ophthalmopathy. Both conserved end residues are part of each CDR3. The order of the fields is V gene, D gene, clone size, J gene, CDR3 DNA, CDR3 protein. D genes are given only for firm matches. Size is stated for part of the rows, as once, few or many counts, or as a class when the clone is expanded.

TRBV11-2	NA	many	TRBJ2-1	TGTGCCAGCAGCTTAGTCTTCGCGGCCTCCTACAATGAGCAGTTCTTC	CASSLVFAASYNEQFF
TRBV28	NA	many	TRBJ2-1	TGTGCCAGCAGTACAGGGAGGGCGTGGTTCTTC	CASSTGRAWFF
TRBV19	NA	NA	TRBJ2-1	TGTGCCAGTAGTATTTGGGGGGATCTAAGGGGCAATGAGCAGTTCTTC	CASSIWGDLRGNEQFF
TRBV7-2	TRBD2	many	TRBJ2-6	TGTGCCAGCAGTCCCCGGCTAGCGGGAGCGGCTGGGGCCAACGTCCTGACTTTC	CASSPRLAGAAGANVLTF
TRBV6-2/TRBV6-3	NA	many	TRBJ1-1	TGTGCCAGCATCCCTCGGGTGACTGAAGCTTTCTTT	CASIPRVTEAFF
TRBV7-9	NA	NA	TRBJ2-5	TGTGCCAGCAGTCCTAGGTACCGGGACAACGTGTACCAAGAGACCCAGTACTTC	CASSPRYRDNVYQETQYF
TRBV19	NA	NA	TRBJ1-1	TGTGCCAGTAGTCCCTCATTACAGTGGAACACTGAAGCTTTCTTT	CASSPSLQWNTEAFF
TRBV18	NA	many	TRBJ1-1	TGTGCCAGCTCACCCTCGAGGGGGAGAAGAACTGAAGCTTTCTTT	CASSPSRGRRTEAFF
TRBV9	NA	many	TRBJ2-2	TGTGCCAGCAGCGTATTCCCCGAAGGTGGCGGGGAGCTGTTTTTT	CASSVFPEGGGELFF
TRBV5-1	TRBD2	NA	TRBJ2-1	TGCGCCAGCAGTAGCGGGGGGCCCTACAATGAGCAGTTCTTC	CASSSGGPYNEQFF
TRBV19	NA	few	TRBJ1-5	TGTGCCAGTAGTCCGGACGGACGAAATCAGCCCCAGCATTTT	CASSPDGRNQPQHF
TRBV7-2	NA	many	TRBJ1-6	TGTGCCAGCAGCTTAGAAGTCTATTCACCCCTCCACTTT	CASSLEVYSPLHF
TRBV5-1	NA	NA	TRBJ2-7	TGCGCCAGCAGCTTATCCGGGACTGGGGACTACGAGCAGTACTTC	CASSLSGTGDYEQYF
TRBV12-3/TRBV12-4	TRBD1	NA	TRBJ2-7	TGTGCCAGCAGGTCAGGACACGGGACAGCCTACGAGCAGTACTTC	CASRSGHGTAYEQYF
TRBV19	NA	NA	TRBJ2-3	TGTGCCAGTAGTATCGGGAGAGGAGAACGGTGGGGCACAGATACGCAGTATTTT	CASSIGRGERWGTDTQYF
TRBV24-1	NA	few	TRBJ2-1	TGTGCCACCAGTGATAGTAGAAGTGCCTCCTACAATGAGCAGTTCTTC	CATSDSRSASYNEQFF
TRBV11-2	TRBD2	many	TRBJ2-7	TGTGCCAGCAGCCCTCTGCGGGGGGCCGAATCCTACGAGCAGTACTTC	CASSPLRGAESYEQYF
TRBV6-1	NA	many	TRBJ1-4	TGTGCCAGCGGGGGCACCTTTAATGAAAAACTGTTTTTT	CASGGTFNEKLFF
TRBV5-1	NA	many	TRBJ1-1	TGCGCCAGCAGCTTGGGACCAGGGGACGCTGAAGCTTTCTTT	CASSLGPGDAEAFF
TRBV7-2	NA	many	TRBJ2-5	TGTGCCAGCACCCTTGTCAGCGGCCTAGGGGAGACCCAGTACTTC	CASTLVSGLGETQYF
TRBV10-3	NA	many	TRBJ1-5	TGTGCCATCAGTGAGTCCCGTGAGGGGCCGGGTCAGCCCCAGCATTTT	CAISESREGPGQPQHF
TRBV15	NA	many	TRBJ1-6	TGTGCCACCAGCAGACCTCTCACAGGGAACTATAATTCACCCCTCCACTTT	CATSRPLTGNYNSPLHF
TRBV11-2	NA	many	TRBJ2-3	TGTGCCAGCAGCTTAGAAGGCAGAATCCGCACAGATACGCAGTATTTT	CASSLEGRIRTDTQYF
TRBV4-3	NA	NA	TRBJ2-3	TGCGCCAGCAGCCGCTTAACTAACCACCACACAGATACGCAGTATTTT	CASSRLTNHHTDTQYF
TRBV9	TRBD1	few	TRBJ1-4	TGTGCCAGCAGCGGGGGACAGAGAGAAGAAAAACTGTTTTTT	CASSGGQREEKLFF
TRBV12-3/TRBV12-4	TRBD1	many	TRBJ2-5	TGTGCCAGCAGTAAACGCGGGGGACAGGGGGTGTTGGAGACCCAGTACTTC	CASSKRGGQGVLETQYF
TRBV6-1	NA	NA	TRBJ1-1	TGTGCCACTCTCCGGGACATTTCGGGGAACACTGAAGCTTTCTTT	CATLRDISGNTEAFF
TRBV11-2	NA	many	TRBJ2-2	TGTGCCAGCAGCTTAAGGGTAGTCGGCGGGGAGCTGTTTTTT	CASSLRVVGGELFF
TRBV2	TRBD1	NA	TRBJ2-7	TGTGCCAGCGAGACAGGGTTCGGCGTTAACGAGCAGTACTTC	CASETGFGVNEQYF
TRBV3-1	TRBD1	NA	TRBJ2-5	TGTGCCAGCAGCCAGCCCCACAGGGGGACCCAGTACTTC	CASSQPHRGTQYF
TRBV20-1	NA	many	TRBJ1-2	TGCAGTGCTAGAGATAGAGGGGGTGGCTACACCTTC	CSARDRGGGYTF
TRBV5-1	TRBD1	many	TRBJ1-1	TGCGCCAGCAGCCGGGGACAGATGAACACTGAAGCTTTCTTT	CASSRGQMNTEAFF
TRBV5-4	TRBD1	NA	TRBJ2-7	TGTGCCAGCAGCCTACTACAGGGGGCCCACGAGCAGTACTTC	CASSLLQGAHEQYF
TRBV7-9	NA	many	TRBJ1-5	TGTGCCAGCAGCTCGACAGATAGCAATCAGCCCCAGCATTTT	CASSSTDSNQPQHF
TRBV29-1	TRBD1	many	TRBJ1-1	TGCAGCGTTAACCAGGGGGGACTTTCGAACACTGAAGCTTTCTTT	CSVNQGGLSNTEAFF
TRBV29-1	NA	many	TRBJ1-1	TGCAGCGTTGAAAGGGTGACGAACACTGAAGCTTTCTTT	CSVERVTNTEAFF